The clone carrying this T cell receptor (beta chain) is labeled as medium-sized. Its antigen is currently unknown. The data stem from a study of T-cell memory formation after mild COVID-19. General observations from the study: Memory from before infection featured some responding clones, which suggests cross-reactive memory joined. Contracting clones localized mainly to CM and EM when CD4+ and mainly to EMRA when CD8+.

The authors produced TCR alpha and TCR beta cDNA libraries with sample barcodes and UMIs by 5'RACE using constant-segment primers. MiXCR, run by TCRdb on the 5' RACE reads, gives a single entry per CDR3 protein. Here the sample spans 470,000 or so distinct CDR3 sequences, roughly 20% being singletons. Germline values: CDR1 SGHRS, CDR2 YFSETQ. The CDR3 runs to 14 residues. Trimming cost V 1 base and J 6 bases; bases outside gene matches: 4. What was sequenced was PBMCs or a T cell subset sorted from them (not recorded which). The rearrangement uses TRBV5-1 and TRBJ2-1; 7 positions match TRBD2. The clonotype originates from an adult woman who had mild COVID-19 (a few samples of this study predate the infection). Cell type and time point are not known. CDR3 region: CASSLRLAPNEQFF. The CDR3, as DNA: TGCGCCAGCAGCTTGCGACTAGCTCCCAATGAGCAGTTCTTC.